One T cell receptor beta chain is described in this entry. What it recognizes is unknown. CDR1 and CDR2 from the germline V gene are SGHRS and YFSETQ. V lost 3 bases to trimming and J lost 7 bases, with 10 bases between them. The CDR3 extends over 12 amino acids. The data were produced by immunoSEQ multiplex PCR, yet TCRdb's version contains in-frame clones alone and is incomplete. This sample has 650,000 to 800,000 clones; under 95% occur once, and the top ten carry more than 20%. The entry originates in a study of shared clonotypes between healthy human individuals. Findings and limits, study-wide: What naive subsets generally showed was a larger estimated richness than memory subsets showed.

In the naive CD8 group, cells lacked CD45RO and were positively selected for CCR7, so terminally differentiated effector memory CD45RA+ cells were left out. The chain employs TRBV5-1 and TRBJ2-5; tentative D call: TRBD1 (6 bases). Sequencing was carried out using naive CD8+ T cells sorted from blood. The receptor's source is a man aged 25-40 years in good health. DNA of the CDR3: TGCGCCAGCAGCTGGGGGCCTGGGACCCAGTACTTC. Its translation: CASSWGPGTQYF.